In this sample, the clone carrying this T cell receptor beta chain turned up a few times. Its target is not known. This specimen belongs to a study of T cell repertoires in cytomegalovirus infection. For the study at large: Both a matching HLA type and CMV infection were indicated by public TCR beta signatures.

Findings and caveats of the study: What dominated the ex vivo response were HLA-C-restricted CMV-specific TCR beta clonotypes.

V was trimmed by 4 bases and J by 4 bases, leaving 11 bases between them. The germline gives CDR1 MDHEN, CDR2 SYDVKM. The CDR3 is made up of 13 amino acids. MiXCR, applied by TCRdb to the reads, yields one record per CDR3 protein. The sample contains around 300,000 distinct CDR3 sequences, more than 20% of which appear only once. Sequences were obtained from PBMCs. The chain carries TRBV28 and TRBJ2-7, with D maybe TRBD1 (6 bases). The source is a human donor in good health (CMV status not recorded). Some clones in this sample may be carry-over from other donors' samples. DNA of the CDR3: TGTGCCAGCAGTTCCAGGGGACCTTACGAGCAGTACTTC. Translated, it gives CASSSRGPYEQYF. The full variable domain, rest sourced from reference TRBV28 and TRBJ2-7, is DVKVTQSSRYLVKRTGEKVFLECVQDMDHENMFWYRQDPGLGLRLIYFSYDVKMKEKGDIPEGYSVSREKKERFSLILESASTNQTSMYLCASSSRGPYEQYFGPGTRLTVT.